This T cell receptor (beta chain) emerged from a study of cytomegalovirus exposure and HLA in healthy donors. A word on this clone: Its antigen remains unknown.

Donors sampled were nominally healthy, though unrecorded immune exposures were likely. PCR primers comprised 60 Vbeta and 13 Jbeta primers. Profiled with immunoSEQ multiplex PCR; TCRdb holds only in-frame clones, not every one. The profile covers fewer than 150,000 clones, with around 75% appearing a single time and 2.5% to 3.5% taken by the ten largest. Study-wide results and limits: Per published reports, the classifier diagnosed cytomegalovirus status with high specificity and sensitivity. Immune exposure data for these donors was limited to CMV serostatus.

CDR3 length: 12 residues. CDR1 and CDR2 from the germline V gene are SQVTM and ANQGSEA. The V end lost 1 base, the J end lost 6 bases, and 6 bases lay between the germline ends. This rearrangement joins TRBV29-1 to TRBJ2-2; D gene unclear. The sample taken for sequencing was PBMCs. This receptor was obtained from a man aged 25 to 40 in good health and CMV-seronegative. The DNA of the CDR3 is TGCAGCGTTGAAGGGCCAGCCGGGGAGCTGTTTTTT. Translation gives CSVEGPAGELFF.